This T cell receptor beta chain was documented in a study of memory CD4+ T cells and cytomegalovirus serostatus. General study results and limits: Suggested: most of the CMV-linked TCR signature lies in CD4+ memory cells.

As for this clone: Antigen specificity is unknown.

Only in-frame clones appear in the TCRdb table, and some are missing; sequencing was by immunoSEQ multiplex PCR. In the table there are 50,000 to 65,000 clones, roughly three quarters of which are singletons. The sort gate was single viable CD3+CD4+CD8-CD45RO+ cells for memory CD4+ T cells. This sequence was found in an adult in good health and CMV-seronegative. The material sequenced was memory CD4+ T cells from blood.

This CDR3 is CAWSGGTGGDSNQPQHF. The CDR3 bases are TGTGCCTGGAGTGGAGGGACAGGGGGCGACAGCAATCAGCCCCAGCATTTT. This chain joins TRBV30 and TRBJ1-5; TRBD1 agrees at 12 bases. The ends lost 1 base at V and 1 base at J; junction bases unmatched: 5. The V gene's germline CDR1 is GTSNPN and CDR2 SVGIG (reference sequence). This CDR3 comprises 17 residues.